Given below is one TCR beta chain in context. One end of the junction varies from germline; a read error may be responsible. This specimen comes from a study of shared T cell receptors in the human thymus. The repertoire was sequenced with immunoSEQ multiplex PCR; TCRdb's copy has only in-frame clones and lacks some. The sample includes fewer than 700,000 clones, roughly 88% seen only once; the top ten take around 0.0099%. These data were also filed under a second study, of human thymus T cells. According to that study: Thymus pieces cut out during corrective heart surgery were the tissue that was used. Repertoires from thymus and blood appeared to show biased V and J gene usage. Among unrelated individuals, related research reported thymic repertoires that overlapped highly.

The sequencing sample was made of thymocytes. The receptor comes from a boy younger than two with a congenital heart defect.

The CDR3 here is CASSEGPRDKGYEQYF. CDR3 bases: TGTGCCAGCAGCGAAGGGCCCCGGGACAAGGGGTACGAGCAGTACTTC. The chain employs TRBV6-1 and TRBJ2-7; maybe TRBD1 (6 bases). This CDR3 is 16 amino acids long. CDR1 is MNHNS, CDR2 SASEGT, per germline.